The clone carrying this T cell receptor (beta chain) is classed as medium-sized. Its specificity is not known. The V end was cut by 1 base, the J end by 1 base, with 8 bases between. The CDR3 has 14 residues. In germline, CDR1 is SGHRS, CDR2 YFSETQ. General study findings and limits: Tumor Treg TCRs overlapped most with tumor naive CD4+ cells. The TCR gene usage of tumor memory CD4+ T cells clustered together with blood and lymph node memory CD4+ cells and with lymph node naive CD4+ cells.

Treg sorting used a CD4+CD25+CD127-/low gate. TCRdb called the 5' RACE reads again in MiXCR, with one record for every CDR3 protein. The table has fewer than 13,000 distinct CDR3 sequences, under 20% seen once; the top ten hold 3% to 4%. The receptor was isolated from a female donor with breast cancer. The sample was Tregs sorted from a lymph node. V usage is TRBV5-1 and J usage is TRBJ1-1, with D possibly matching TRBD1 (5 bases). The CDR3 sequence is CASSLLTANTEAFF. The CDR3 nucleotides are TGCGCCAGCAGCTTGCTGACAGCGAACACTGAAGCTTTCTTT.